The 18 T cell receptor beta chains in this list originate from one sample, sequenced in a study of cytomegalovirus exposure and HLA in healthy donors. The primer mix had 60 Vbeta and 13 Jbeta primers. Generated by immunoSEQ multiplex PCR, the TCRdb table keeps only in-frame clones and is missing some. The table shows more than 110,000 clones, with more than 9.5% occurring only once. The specimen sequenced was PBMCs. The origin of the receptors is a man between 45 and 60 years old in good health and CMV-seronegative.

This clone was detected a few times. The V and J genes are TRBV2 and TRBJ1-2; D unresolved. Germline loops: CDR1 SNHLY, CDR2 FYNNEI. The CDR3 loop spans 15 amino acids. The V gene lost 0 bases and the J gene lost 0 bases, with 8 bases spanning the gap. The CDR3 loop reads CASSEASHSNYGYTF. The CDR3 DNA reads TGTGCCAGCAGTGAAGCGTCACATTCTAACTATGGCTACACCTTC.

The genes are TRBV4-1 and TRBJ2-5; 11 bases line up with TRBD1. This CDR3 is 16 amino acids long. V lost 1 base and J lost 9; bases outside the gene matches: 10. Per the germline V gene, CDR1 is MGHRA and CDR2 is YSYEKL. The CDR3, as DNA: TGCGCCAGCAGCCAAGTGGGACAGGGGGGGAGGGAGGCCCAGTACTTC. Amino acid sequence: CASSQVGQGGREAQYF.

This clone is a singleton in its sample. The chain employs TRBV6-1 and TRBJ1-1; a weak D match, TRBD1 (6 bases). The germline V and J ends were trimmed by 8 bases and 4 bases, with 17 bases remaining between them. In germline, CDR1 is MNHNS, CDR2 SASEGT. This CDR3 is 14 amino acids long. Written as DNA, the CDR3 is TGTGCCAGCCGCATAGGGGGAGGGTTCACTGAAGCTTTCTTT. It is translated as CASRIGGGFTEAFF.

This clone was counted only a few times. V is TRBV28 and J is TRBJ2-1; weak D call: TRBD2 (6 bases). The CDR3 loop spans 15 amino acids. Per germline, CDR1 MDHEN and CDR2 SYDVKM. V was shortened by 6 bases and J by 9 bases, with 21 bases between the two germline ends. The CDR3 bases are TGTGCCAGCAGCTCCCGATCGGGGGTGTGGAGTGAGCAGTTCTTC. This encodes CASSSRSGVWSEQFF.

This clone has more than one count but fewer than ten. The V gene is TRBV5-1, the J gene TRBJ2-1; TRBD2 matches at 8 bases. The trim removed 10 bases at V and 6 bases at J, leaving 12 bases unmatched. The CDR3 has 14 amino acids. Germline V CDR1 and CDR2: SGHRS, YFSETQ. CDR3 nucleotide sequence: TGCGCCCCTGGAGAGCGGGAGACTTCCAATGAGCAGTTCTTC. This translates into CAPGERETSNEQFF.

CDR3 DNA: TGCGCCAGCAGCCAAGTGGCCACGAACACTGAAGCTTTCTTT. It yields the protein CASSQVATNTEAFF. This chain connects TRBV4-1 to TRBJ1-1; D not certain. The germline V gene has CDR1 MGHRA and CDR2 YSYEKL. This CDR3 spans 14 amino acids. Trimming stripped 1 base from V and 1 base from J, with 7 bases between.

The chain links TRBV27 to TRBJ2-5; 7 bases line up with TRBD2. V was clipped by 6 bases and J by 2 bases; unmatched bases: 9. Per germline, CDR1 MNHEY and CDR2 SMNVEV (reference sequence). The CDR3 has 15 amino acids. The CDR3 loop reads CASSLLARVQETQYF. CDR3 bases: TGTGCCAGCAGCCTACTAGCGCGTGTGCAAGAGACCCAGTACTTC.

In this sample, this clone turned up a few times. The chain uses TRBV28 and TRBJ2-7; 9 positions agree with TRBD1. The junction had 1 base not matched to a gene; V was cut back by 6 bases and J by 4 bases. The CDR3 length is 12 residues. CDR1 and CDR2 from the germline V gene are MDHEN and SYDVKM. The CDR3 protein is CASRGQGYEQYF. The CDR3 DNA is TGTGCCAGCAGGGGACAGGGTTACGAGCAGTACTTC.

The rearrangement uses TRBV18 and TRBJ2-5; no clear D. CDR1 KGHSH and CDR2 LQKENI come from the germline V gene. This CDR3 contains 13 residues. The V and J ends lost 1 base and 5 bases respectively, with 8 bases between them. In DNA form, the CDR3 reads TGTGCCAGCTCACCACTCCCCCGGGAGACCCAGTACTTC. It specifies CASSPLPRETQYF.

This clone was detected only a few times. The chain is built from TRBV28 and TRBJ2-3, with 10 bases that match TRBD2. This CDR3 region has 18 residues. CDR1 is MDHEN and CDR2 is SYDVKM in the germline V gene. Trimming took 2 bases from V and 3 from J; bases not matched to a gene: 11. The CDR3 coding sequence is TGTGCCAGCAGTTTAGAGACTAGCGGGTGGGGGTTGACAGATACGCAGTATTTT. The encoded protein is CASSLETSGWGLTDTQYF.

This clone was seen only a few times. This chain uses TRBV6-1 with TRBJ2-3; 8 bases fit TRBD1. The CDR3 loop spans 14 amino acids. CDR1 is MNHNS and CDR2 is SASEGT in the germline V gene. The V gene end was trimmed by 4 bases and the J gene end by 6 bases; junction bases not matched to a gene: 6. CDR3 sequence reads: CASSVRTGSDTQYF. Here the CDR3 DNA reads TGTGCCAGCAGTGTACGGACAGGGTCCGATACGCAGTATTTT.

This clone was picked up a small number of times. This chain uses TRBV6-6 with TRBJ1-6; D remains unclear. Trimming pared 5 bases from V and 4 bases from J, leaving 9 bases between. The CDR3 spans 14 residues. Germline-derived CDR1 and CDR2 are MNHNY and SVGAGI (reference sequence). The CDR3: CASSRVTYNSPLHF. The CDR3 bases are TGTGCCAGCAGTCGAGTGACATATAATTCACCCCTCCACTTT.

This clone was recorded a few times. The chain carries TRBV5-1 and TRBJ1-2, with TRBD1 matching 9 bases. Germline V gene lookup returns CDR1 SGHRS and CDR2 YFSETQ. Trimming removed 0 bases from V and 1 base from J; junction bases left unmatched: 7. The CDR3 consists of 17 residues. The CDR3 bases are TGCGCCAGCAGCTTGGTTGGGACAGGGAATTATAACTATGGCTACACCTTC. Encoded protein: CASSLVGTGNYNYGYTF.

This clone was recorded a few times. The chain combines TRBV19 with TRBJ2-5; 10 bases are shared with TRBD2. With V trimmed by 1 base and J by 2 bases, 7 bases remained unmatched. This CDR3 contains 17 residues. Germline CDR1 and CDR2: LNHDA and SQIVND (reference sequence). The CDR3 loop reads CASSIVTSGVPQETQYF. In DNA, the CDR3 is TGTGCCAGTAGTATAGTTACTAGCGGGGTCCCTCAAGAGACCCAGTACTTC. Using reference TRBV19 and TRBJ2-5 for the parts outside the CDR3, the full variable domain is DGGITQSPKYLFRKEGQNVTLSCEQNLNHDAMYWYRQDPGQGLRLIYYSQIVNDFQKGDIAEGYSVSREKKESFPLTVTSAQKNPTAFYLCASSIVTSGVPQETQYFGPGTRLLVL.

This chain connects TRBV12-5 to TRBJ1-2; 7 bases align to TRBD1. From germline, CDR1 is LGHNT and CDR2 FRNRAP. The CDR3 length is 15 residues. V gave up 4 bases and J gave up 0 bases; unmatched junction bases: 5. The DNA of the CDR3 is TGTGCTAGTGGTTCGCCCGACAGGGCTAACTATGGCTACACCTTC. Protein product: CASGSPDRANYGYTF.

This clone has just a few counts. The V and J genes are TRBV11-3 and TRBJ2-1; 16 bases map to TRBD2. V shed 5 bases, J shed 8 bases, and the junction held 6 bases outside the gene matches. Germline CDR1 and CDR2: SGHNT and YENEEA. The CDR3 extends over 16 amino acids. The CDR3 region has the DNA TGTGCCAGCAGCCGAGGGACTAGCGGGAGGGCCGATGAGCAGTTCTTC. Translating gives CASSRGTSGRADEQFF.

This clone turned up a few times. This CDR3 is CSVDMGQGRRMNTEAFF. In nucleotides, the CDR3 is TGCAGCGTTGACATGGGACAGGGTAGGCGTATGAACACTGAAGCTTTCTTT. This chain joins TRBV29-1 and TRBJ1-1; 9 bases map to TRBD1. After removal of 3 bases from V and 0 bases from J, the junction contained 11 bases not matched to a gene. The germline V gene has CDR1 SQVTM and CDR2 ANQGSEA. The CDR3 sequence is 17 residues long.

There are a few counts of this clone. The chain recombines TRBV2 with TRBJ2-1; 8 nucleotides line up with TRBD2. With 7 bases clipped from V and 10 bases from J, the junction kept 9 bases outside the gene matches. Per the germline V gene, CDR1 is SNHLY and CDR2 is FYNNEI. This CDR3 is built from 13 residues. The CDR3 nucleotides are TGTGCCAGCAACGGGAGGGCCTCGGAGGAGCAGTTCTTC. Protein: CASNGRASEEQFF.